The TCR beta chain under discussion was sequenced for a study of cytomegalovirus exposure and HLA in healthy donors. About the research overall: In an earlier analysis, around 100 million unique TCR beta sequences were found from 150 million to 200 million T cells. Findings and caveats of the study: The study found most TCR sequences rare, yet found some public TCRs in many donors. With later analysis, a missense DCLRE1C variant became linked to TCR beta V- and J-gene trimming.

This CDR3 comprises 17 residues. Germline CDR1 and CDR2: SGHRS and YFSETQ. V dropped 4 bases and J dropped 3; count of bases not matched to a gene: 8. A remark on this clone: The antigen remains unidentified.

In the PCR, 60 Vbeta and 13 Jbeta primers were used. This table comes from immunoSEQ multiplex PCR, and its TCRdb copy is limited to in-frame clones, with some not included. The table includes about 170,000 clones, less than 80% detected once. Among the donors, all were healthy bone marrow donors. J is TRBJ2-5 and V is TRBV5-1, with 14 positions matching TRBD2. The sequenced sample consisted of PBMCs. The sequence derives from a man aged 35 to 55 in good health and CMV-seronegative. The CDR3: CASSAAPGLAGEETQYF. The CDR3 region has the DNA TGCGCCAGCAGCGCAGCACCGGGACTAGCGGGGGAAGAGACCCAGTACTTC.